This T cell receptor (beta chain) is from a study of T cells in localized non-small cell lung cancer. As concerns this clone: Its antigen is not known.

Study observations and caveats: Sequencing involved a lone tumor region, leaving heterogeneity possible. There were a median around 53 of the top 100 tumor clones appearing in adjacent lung. Peak T cell clonality was found in uninvolved adjacent lung, exceeding tumor.

The CDR3 runs to 13 residues. V was cut by 1 base and J by 12 bases, with 13 bases left in between. Germline V gene lookup returns CDR1 MNHNS and CDR2 SASEGT. Lung adjacent to the tumor, free of atypia, was sampled at least 2 cm from its margin. Here immunoSEQ multiplex PCR was the method, and the copy in TCRdb shows in-frame clones only, minus some. The sample contains roughly 940 clones, about a fifth of which appear only once. The sequence was obtained from a woman aged 40-69 years with stage I lung adenocarcinoma. Sample: normal lung tissue next to the tumor, taken before any cancer treatment. The chain uses TRBV6-1 and TRBJ1-5; D remains unclear. In nucleotides, the CDR3 is TGTGCCAGCAGTGAAGTAAACCTGGCGCTCCAGCATTTT. Translated, it gives CASSEVNLALQHF.